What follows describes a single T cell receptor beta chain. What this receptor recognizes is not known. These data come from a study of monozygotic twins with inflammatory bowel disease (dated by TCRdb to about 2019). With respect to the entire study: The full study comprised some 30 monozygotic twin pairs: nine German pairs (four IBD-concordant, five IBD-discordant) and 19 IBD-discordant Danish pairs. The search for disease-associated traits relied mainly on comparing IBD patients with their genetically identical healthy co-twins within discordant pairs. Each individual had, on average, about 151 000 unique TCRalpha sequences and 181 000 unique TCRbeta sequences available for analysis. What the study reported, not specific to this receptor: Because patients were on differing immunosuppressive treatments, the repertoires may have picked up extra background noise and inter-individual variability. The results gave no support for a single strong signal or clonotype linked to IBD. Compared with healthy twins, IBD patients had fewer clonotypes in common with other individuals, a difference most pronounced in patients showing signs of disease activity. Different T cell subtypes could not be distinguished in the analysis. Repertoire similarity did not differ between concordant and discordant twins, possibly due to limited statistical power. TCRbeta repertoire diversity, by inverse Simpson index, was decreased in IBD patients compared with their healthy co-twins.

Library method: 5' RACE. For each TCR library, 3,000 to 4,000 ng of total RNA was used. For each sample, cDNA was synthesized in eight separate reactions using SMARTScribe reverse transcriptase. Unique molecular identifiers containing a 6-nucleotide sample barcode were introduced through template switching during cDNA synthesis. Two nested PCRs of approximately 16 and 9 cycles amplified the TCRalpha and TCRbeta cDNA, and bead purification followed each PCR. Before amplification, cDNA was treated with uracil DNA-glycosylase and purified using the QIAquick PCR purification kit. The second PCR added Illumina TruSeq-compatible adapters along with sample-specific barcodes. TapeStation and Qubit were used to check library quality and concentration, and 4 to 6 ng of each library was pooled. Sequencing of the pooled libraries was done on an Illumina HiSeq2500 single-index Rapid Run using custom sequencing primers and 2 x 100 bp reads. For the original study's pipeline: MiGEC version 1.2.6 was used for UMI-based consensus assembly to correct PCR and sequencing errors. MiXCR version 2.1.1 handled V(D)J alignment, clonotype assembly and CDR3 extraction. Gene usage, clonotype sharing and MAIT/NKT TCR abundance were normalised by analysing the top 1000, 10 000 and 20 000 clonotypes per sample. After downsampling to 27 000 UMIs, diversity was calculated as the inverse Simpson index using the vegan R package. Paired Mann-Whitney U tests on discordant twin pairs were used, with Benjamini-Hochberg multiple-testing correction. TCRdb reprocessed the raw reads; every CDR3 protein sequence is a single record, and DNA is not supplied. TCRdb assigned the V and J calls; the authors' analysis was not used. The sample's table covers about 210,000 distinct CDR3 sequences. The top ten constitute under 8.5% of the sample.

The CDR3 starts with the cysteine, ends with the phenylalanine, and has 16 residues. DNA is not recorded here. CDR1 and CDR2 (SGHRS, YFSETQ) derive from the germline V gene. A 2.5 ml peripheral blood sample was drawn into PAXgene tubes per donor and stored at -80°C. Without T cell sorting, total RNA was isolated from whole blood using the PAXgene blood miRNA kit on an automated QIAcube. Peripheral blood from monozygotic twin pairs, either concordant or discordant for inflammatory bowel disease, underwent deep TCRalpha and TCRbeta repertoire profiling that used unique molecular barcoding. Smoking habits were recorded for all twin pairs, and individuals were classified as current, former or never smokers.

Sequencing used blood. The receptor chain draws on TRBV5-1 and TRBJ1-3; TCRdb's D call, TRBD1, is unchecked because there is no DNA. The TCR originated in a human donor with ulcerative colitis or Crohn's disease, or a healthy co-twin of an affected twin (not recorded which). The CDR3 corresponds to CASSPTGGSSGNTIYF.